This TCR beta chain originates from a study of shared clonotypes between healthy human individuals. Produced via immunoSEQ multiplex PCR; TCRdb's table is partial and in-frame only. The sample contains 1.5 million to 1.9 million clones, 95% to 99% of which appear only once. Remarks on this clone: What it recognizes is unknown.

V lost 8 bases and J lost 4; bases outside the gene matches: 5. Germline CDR1 and CDR2: LNHDA and SQIVND (reference sequence). The CDR3 sequence is 13 residues long. Study observations and caveats: Non-shared clonotypes displayed generation probabilities falling below those of clonotypes present in all four donors. Memory subsets generally showed smaller estimated richness than naive subsets did.

The TCR comes from a man aged 30-40 years in good health. The specimen was naive CD4+ T cells sorted from blood. Stated subset: CD45RA+ positively selected. The rearrangement uses TRBV19 and TRBJ2-3; the match to TRBD2 covers 8 bases. The CDR3 loop is CASGELAADTQYF. Here the CDR3 DNA reads TGTGCCAGTGGGGAACTAGCGGCAGATACGCAGTATTTT.